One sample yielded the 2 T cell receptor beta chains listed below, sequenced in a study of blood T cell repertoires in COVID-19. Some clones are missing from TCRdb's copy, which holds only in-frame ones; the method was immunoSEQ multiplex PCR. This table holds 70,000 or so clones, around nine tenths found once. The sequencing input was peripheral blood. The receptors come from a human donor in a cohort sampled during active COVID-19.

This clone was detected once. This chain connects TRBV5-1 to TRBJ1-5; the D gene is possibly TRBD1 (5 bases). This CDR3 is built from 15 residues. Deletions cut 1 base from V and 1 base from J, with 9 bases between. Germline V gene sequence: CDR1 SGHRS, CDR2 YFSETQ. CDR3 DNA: TGCGCCAGCAGCTTGACGGGGGGAAGCAATCAGCCCCAGCATTTT. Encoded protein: CASSLTGGSNQPQHF.

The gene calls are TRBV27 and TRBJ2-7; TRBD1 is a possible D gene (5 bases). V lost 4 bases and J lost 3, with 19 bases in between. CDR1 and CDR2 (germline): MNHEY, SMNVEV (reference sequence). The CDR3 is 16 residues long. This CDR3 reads CASSSSQDPGGYEQYF. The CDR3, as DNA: TGTGCCAGCAGTTCGTCACAGGATCCGGGTGGCTACGAGCAGTACTTC.